What follows are 10 T cell receptor beta chains derived from one specimen sequenced in a study of human T cells and chemical hapten exposure. TCRdb reprocessed the RACE reads with MiXCR, giving one entry per CDR3 protein. The sample carries around 180,000 distinct CDR3 sequences, just under 30% recorded once. The time point: pre-sensitization, week 0. Treatment meaning: therapeutic diphenylcyclopropenone sensitization with weekly scalp DPC. The sequences come from whole blood, collected in connection with sensitization to the hapten diphenylcyclopropenone (DPC). The source is a woman aged 25 to 39 with alopecia areata. Some clones in this sample may be carry-over from other donors' samples.

This clonotype was counted a single time. The rearrangement links TRBV7-2 to TRBJ1-1; D is uncertain. The CDR3 is 14 amino acids. CDR1 SGHTA and CDR2 FQGNSA come from the germline V gene. V was pared by 5 bases and J by 0 bases, with 10 bases between. DNA for the CDR3: TGTGCCAGCAGCGCCGTCCAGATGAACACTGAAGCTTTCTTT. Protein sequence: CASSAVQMNTEAFF.

The gene calls are TRBV4-3 and TRBJ2-7, with D unclear. With 0 bases removed from V and 1 base from J, the gap between germline ends came to 10 bases. This CDR3 contains 15 residues. Germline V gives CDR1 LGHNA, CDR2 YSLEER. CDR3 in amino acids: CASSQDHKGSYEQYF. In nucleotides, the CDR3 is TGCGCCAGCAGCCAAGACCATAAGGGATCCTACGAGCAGTACTTC.

There are a few counts of this clonotype. The chain links TRBV6-1 to TRBJ2-7; 8 bases line up with TRBD1. Unmatched junction bases numbered 8, after V lost 1 base and J lost 3 bases. The CDR3 spans 16 residues. From germline, CDR1 is MNHNS and CDR2 SASEGT. The CDR3 coding sequence is TGTGCCAGCAGTGAAGTTGGGGACAGGAGGGTCTACGAGCAGTACTTC. This codes for CASSEVGDRRVYEQYF.

The rearrangement uses TRBV29-1 and TRBJ2-2, with a weak D call TRBD2 (6 bases). The CDR3 has 17 residues. The ends were cut back, 1 base at V and 0 bases at J, with 15 bases in the middle. Germline CDR1 SQVTM, CDR2 ANQGSEA. The CDR3 loop reads CSVEGPSASANTGELFF. CDR3 nucleotide sequence: TGCAGCGTTGAAGGCCCGAGCGCTAGCGCGAACACCGGGGAGCTGTTTTTT.

This clonotype was counted between two and nine times. The chain recombines TRBV11-1 with TRBJ1-1; D remains ambiguous. CDR1 and CDR2 from the germline V gene are SGHAT and FQDESV (reference sequence). The CDR3 extends over 15 amino acids. Trimming removed 1 base at V and 1 base at J, with 10 bases between. DNA of the CDR3: TGTGCCAGCAGCTTAGTCGGGGTTTCGAACACTGAAGCTTTCTTT. Protein product: CASSLVGVSNTEAFF.

The chain recombines TRBV29-1 with TRBJ2-7; either TRBD1 or TRBD2 may fit D (5 bases each). Trimming stripped 4 bases from V and 9 bases from J, with 22 bases between. Germline V gene sequence: CDR1 SQVTM, CDR2 ANQGSEA. This CDR3 region has 14 residues. CDR3 DNA: TGCAGCGTTGGTCCAGGGACCCCAATGGTTGTGCAGTACTTC. This sequence encodes CSVGPGTPMVVQYF.

V gene TRBV7-2 combines with J gene TRBJ2-3; 9 bases agree with TRBD2. The CDR3 contains 15 residues. Losses at the gene ends were 6 bases for V and 2 bases for J; bases not matched to a gene: 6. The germline V gene encodes CDR1 SGHTA and CDR2 FQGNSA. CDR3 DNA sequence: TGTGCCAGCAGTTATAGACTAGCGGACACAGATACGCAGTATTTT. This codes for CASSYRLADTDTQYF.

This clonotype turned up a few times. CDR3 sequence: CASSVAGTQETQYF. In nucleotides, the CDR3 is TGTGCCAGCAGCGTAGCTGGCACCCAAGAGACCCAGTACTTC. The chain uses TRBV9 and TRBJ2-5; D gene ambiguous. Germline values: CDR1 SGDLS, CDR2 YYNGEE. V was trimmed by 0 bases and J by 1 base, leaving 7 bases between them. There are 14 residues in the CDR3.

This clonotype was recorded a few times. The chain uses TRBV4-3 and TRBJ1-2; 7 nucleotides agree with TRBD1. Trimming took 4 bases from V and 6 from J; bases not matched to a gene: 8. Germline V gives CDR1 LGHNA, CDR2 YSLEER. The CDR3 is 14 amino acids. This CDR3 reads CASSPETGWNGYTF. The CDR3 coding sequence is TGCGCCAGCAGCCCAGAGACAGGGTGGAATGGCTACACCTTC.

V is TRBV28 and J is TRBJ2-2; TRBD1 is a possible D gene (6 bases). The CDR3 is 16 amino acids. V was clipped by 5 bases and J by 2 bases, with 15 bases between them. Germline V gene lookup returns CDR1 MDHEN and CDR2 SYDVKM. The CDR3 DNA follows: TGTGCCAGCAGTGGCCCCTTGGGGGCAAACACCGGGGAGCTGTTTTTT. Translation gives CASSGPLGANTGELFF.